This TCR beta chain was retrieved from a study of human T cells and chemical hapten exposure. Turning to the study itself: TCR yields differed between samples (mainly from small differences in pooled library volume).

Time point here: pre-sensitization, week 0. As for treatment: therapeutic diphenylcyclopropenone sensitization with weekly scalp DPC. Between the trimmed V and J ends, which lost 4 bases and 8 bases, there was a span of 14 bases. In germline, CDR1 is KGHSH, CDR2 LQKENI. CDR3 length: 13 amino acids. TCRdb re-called the RACE reads through MiXCR, storing one row per CDR3 protein. The table lists roughly 64,000 distinct CDR3 sequences, about 10% of them singletons, with 4% in the top ten. V is TRBV18 and J is TRBJ1-1, with D hard to call. This material consisted of whole blood, taken in connection with sensitization to the hapten diphenylcyclopropenone (DPC). This clonotype originated in a woman aged 40 to 50 with alopecia areata. Some clones in this sample may be carry-over from other donors' samples. The chain's CDR3 is CASSLPPRLEAFF. The CDR3 region has the DNA TGTGCCAGCTCACTGCCACCCCGGCTAGAAGCTTTCTTT.